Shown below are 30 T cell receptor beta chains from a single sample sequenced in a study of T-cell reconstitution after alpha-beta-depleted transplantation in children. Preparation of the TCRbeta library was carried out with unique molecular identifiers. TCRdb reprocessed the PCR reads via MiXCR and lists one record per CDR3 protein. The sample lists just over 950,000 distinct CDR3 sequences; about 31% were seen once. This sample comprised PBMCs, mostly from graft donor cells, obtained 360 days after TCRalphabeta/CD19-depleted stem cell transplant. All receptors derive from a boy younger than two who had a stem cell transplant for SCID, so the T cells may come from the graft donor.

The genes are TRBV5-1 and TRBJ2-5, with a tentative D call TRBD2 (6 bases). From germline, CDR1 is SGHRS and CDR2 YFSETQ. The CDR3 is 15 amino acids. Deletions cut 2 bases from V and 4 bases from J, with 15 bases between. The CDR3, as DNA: TGCGCCAGCAGCTTCGGGACTGCTATGGCAGAGACCCAGTACTTC. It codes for CASSFGTAMAETQYF.

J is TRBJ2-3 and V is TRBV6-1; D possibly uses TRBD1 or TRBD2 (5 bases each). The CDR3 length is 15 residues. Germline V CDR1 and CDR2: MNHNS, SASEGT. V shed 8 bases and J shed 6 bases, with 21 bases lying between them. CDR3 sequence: CASGDPGPPFDTQYF. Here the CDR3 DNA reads TGTGCCAGCGGAGATCCGGGACCACCTTTTGATACGCAGTATTTT.

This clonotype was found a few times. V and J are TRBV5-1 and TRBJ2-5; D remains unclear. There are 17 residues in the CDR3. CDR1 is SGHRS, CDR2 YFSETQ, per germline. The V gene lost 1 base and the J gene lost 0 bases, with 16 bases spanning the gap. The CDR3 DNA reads TGCGCCAGCAGCTTGAGTGAGACAAATAGGTACCAAGAGACCCAGTACTTC. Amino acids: CASSLSETNRYQETQYF.

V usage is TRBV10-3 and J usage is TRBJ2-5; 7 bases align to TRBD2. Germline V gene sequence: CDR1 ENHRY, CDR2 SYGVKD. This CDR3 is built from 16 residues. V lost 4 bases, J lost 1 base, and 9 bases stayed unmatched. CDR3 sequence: CAISGRRGTSQETQYF. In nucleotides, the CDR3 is TGTGCCATCAGTGGGAGGCGGGGGACCTCCCAAGAGACCCAGTACTTC.

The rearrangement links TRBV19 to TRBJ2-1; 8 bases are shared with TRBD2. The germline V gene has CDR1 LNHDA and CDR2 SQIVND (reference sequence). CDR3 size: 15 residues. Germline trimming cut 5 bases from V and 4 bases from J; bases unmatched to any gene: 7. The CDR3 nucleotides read TGTGCCAGTAGTTCTATAGCGGGGCATTACAATGAGCAGTTCTTC. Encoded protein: CASSSIAGHYNEQFF.

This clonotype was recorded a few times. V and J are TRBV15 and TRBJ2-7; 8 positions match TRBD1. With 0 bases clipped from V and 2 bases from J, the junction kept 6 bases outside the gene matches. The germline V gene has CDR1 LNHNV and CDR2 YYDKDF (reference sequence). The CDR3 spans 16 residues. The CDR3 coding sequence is TGTGCCACCAGCAGAGACTCAGCGGACAGGGCCTACGAGCAGTACTTC. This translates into CATSRDSADRAYEQYF.

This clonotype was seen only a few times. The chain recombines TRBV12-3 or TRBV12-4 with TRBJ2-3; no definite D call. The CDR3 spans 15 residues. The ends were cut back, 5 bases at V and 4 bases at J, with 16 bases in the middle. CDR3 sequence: CASSIPELGPDTQYF. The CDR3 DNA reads TGTGCCAGCAGTATCCCTGAGTTAGGTCCAGATACGCAGTATTTT.

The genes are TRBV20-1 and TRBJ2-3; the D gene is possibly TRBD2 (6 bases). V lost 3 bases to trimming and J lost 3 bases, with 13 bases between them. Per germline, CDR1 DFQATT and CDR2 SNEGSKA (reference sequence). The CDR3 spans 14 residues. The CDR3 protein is CSARVSGPTDTQYF. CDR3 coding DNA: TGCAGTGCTAGGGTTAGCGGACCGACAGATACGCAGTATTTT.

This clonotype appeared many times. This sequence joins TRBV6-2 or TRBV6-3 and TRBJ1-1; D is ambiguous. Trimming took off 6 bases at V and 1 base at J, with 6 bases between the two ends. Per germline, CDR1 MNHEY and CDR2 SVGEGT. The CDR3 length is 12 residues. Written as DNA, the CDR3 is TGTGCCAGCAGAGATCCGAACACTGAAGCTTTCTTT. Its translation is CASRDPNTEAFF.

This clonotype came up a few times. This CDR3 is CSASQGGQGSLVSNSPLHF. The CDR3 DNA sequence: TGCAGTGCTAGTCAAGGGGGACAGGGTAGTCTAGTTTCCAATTCACCCCTCCACTTT. This rearrangement joins TRBV20-1 to TRBJ1-6, with TRBD1 matching 9 bases. The CDR3 sequence is 19 residues long. CDR1 and CDR2 from the germline V gene are DFQATT and SNEGSKA (reference sequence). V shed 3 bases, J shed 7 bases, and the junction held 19 bases outside the gene matches.

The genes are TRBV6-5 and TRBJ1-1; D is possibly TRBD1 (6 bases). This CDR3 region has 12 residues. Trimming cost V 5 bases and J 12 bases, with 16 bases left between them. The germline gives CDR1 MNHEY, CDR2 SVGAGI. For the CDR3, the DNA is TGTGCCAGCAGTCAAGGGCAGGGGATGCCTTTCTTT. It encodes CASSQGQGMPFF.

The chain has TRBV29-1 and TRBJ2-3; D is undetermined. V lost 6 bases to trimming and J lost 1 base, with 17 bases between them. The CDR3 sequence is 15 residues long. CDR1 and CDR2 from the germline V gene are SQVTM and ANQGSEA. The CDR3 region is CSVDPVAGGTDTQYF. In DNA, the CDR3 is TGCAGCGTGGACCCGGTCGCCGGCGGCACAGATACGCAGTATTTT.

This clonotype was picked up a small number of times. The chain's CDR3 is CASSQEPGLAGGFVEQFF. CDR3 bases: TGCGCCAGCAGCCAAGAGCCGGGCCTAGCGGGGGGGTTTGTTGAGCAGTTCTTC. The rearrangement links TRBV4-3 to TRBJ2-1, with 12 positions matching TRBD2. CDR1 and CDR2 (germline): LGHNA, YSLEER. The junction had 12 bases not matched to a gene; V was cut back by 0 bases and J by 9 bases. The CDR3 extends over 18 amino acids.

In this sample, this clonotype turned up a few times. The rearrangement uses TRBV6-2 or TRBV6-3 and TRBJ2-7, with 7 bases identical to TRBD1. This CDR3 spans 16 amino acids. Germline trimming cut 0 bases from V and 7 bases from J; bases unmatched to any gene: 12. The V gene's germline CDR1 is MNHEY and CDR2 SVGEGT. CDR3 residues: CASSYSIVRGRGEQYF. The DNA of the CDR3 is TGTGCCAGCAGTTACTCGATCGTGAGGGGGCGTGGAGAGCAGTACTTC.

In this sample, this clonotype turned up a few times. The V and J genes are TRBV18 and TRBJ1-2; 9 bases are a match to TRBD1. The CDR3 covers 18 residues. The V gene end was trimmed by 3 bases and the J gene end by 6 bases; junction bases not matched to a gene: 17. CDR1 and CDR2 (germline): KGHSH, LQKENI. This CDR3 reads CASSPMARDRAPKDGYTF. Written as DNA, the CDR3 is TGTGCCAGCTCACCGATGGCACGGGACAGGGCCCCCAAGGATGGCTACACCTTC.

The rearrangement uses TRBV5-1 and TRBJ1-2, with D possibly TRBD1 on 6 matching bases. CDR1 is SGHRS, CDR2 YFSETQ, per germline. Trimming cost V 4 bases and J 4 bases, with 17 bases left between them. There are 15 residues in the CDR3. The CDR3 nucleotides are TGCGCCAGCAGCCCTGTAGGACAGAGTTTCTATGGCTACACCTTC. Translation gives CASSPVGQSFYGYTF. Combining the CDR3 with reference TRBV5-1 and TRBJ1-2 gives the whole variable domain KAGVTQTPRYLIKTRGQQVTLSCSPISGHRSVSWYQQTPGQGLQFLFEYFSETQRNKGNFPGRFSGRQFSNSRSEMNVSTLELGDSALYLCASSPVGQSFYGYTFGSGTRLTVV.

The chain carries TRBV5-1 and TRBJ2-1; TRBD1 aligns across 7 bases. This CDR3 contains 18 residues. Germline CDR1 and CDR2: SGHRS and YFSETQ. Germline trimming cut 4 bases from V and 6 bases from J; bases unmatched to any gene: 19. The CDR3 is CASSVDRDRIGQSNEQFF. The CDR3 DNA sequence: TGCGCCAGCAGCGTCGACAGGGATAGGATCGGACAGAGCAATGAGCAGTTCTTC. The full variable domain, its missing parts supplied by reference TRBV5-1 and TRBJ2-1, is KAGVTQTPRYLIKTRGQQVTLSCSPISGHRSVSWYQQTPGQGLQFLFEYFSETQRNKGNFPGRFSGRQFSNSRSEMNVSTLELGDSALYLCASSVDRDRIGQSNEQFFGPGTRLTVL.

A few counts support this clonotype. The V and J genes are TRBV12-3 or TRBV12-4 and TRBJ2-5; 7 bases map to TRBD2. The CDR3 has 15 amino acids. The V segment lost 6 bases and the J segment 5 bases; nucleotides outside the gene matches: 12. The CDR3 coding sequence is TGTGCCAGCAGCCCCCGAGCGGGGTGGTCGGAGACCCAGTACTTC. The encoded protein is CASSPRAGWSETQYF.

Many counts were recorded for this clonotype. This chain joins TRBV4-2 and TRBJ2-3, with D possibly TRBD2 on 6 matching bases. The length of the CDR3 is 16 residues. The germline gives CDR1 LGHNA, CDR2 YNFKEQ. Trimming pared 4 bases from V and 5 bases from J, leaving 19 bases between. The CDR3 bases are TGTGCCAGCAGCCCGAATCGGGACTCTTTCGGAGATACGCAGTATTTT. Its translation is CASSPNRDSFGDTQYF.

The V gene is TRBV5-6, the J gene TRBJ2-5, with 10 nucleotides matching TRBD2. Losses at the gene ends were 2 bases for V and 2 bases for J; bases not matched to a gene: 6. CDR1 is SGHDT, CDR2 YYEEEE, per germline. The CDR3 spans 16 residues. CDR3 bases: TGTGCCAGCAGCTTAAAAGCGGGGGGGTCACAAGAGACCCAGTACTTC. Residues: CASSLKAGGSQETQYF.

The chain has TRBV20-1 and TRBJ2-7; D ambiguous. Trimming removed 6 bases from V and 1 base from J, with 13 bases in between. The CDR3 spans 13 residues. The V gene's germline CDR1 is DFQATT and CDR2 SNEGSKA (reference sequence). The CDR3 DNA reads TGCAGTGCGTTAGGATGGCAGTCCTACGAGCAGTACTTC. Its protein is CSALGWQSYEQYF.

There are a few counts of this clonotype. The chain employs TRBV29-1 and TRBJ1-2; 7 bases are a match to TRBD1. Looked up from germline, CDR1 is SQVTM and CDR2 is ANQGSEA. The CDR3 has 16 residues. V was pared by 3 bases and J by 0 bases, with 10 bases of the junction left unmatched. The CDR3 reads CSVERGGTAANYGYTF. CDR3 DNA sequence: TGCAGCGTTGAGCGAGGGGGGACAGCAGCTAACTATGGCTACACCTTC.

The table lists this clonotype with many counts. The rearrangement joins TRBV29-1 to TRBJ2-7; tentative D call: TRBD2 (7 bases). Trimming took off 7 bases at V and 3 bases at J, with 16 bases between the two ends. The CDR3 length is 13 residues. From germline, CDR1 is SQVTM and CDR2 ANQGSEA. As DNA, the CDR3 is TGCAGCGCCTGGCACGGGGGGCTCTACGAGCAGTACTTC. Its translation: CSAWHGGLYEQYF.

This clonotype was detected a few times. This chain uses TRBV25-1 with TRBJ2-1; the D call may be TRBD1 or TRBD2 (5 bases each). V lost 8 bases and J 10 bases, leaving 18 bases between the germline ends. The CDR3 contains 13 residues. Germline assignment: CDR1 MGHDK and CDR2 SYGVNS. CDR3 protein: CASRPWDGKEQFF. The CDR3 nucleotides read TGTGCCAGCCGACCCTGGGACGGTAAGGAGCAGTTCTTC.

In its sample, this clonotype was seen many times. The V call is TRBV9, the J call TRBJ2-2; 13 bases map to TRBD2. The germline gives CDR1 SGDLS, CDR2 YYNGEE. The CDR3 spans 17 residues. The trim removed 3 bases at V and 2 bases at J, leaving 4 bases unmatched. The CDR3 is CASSARLAGGNTGELFF. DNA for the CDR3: TGTGCCAGCAGCGCCAGACTAGCGGGGGGTAACACCGGGGAGCTGTTTTTT.

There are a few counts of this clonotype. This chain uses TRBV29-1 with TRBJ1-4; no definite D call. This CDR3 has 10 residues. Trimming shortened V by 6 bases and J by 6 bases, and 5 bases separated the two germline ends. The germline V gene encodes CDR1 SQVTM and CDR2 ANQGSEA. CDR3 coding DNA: TGCAGCGTCGCGGATGAAAAACTGTTTTTT. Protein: CSVADEKLFF.

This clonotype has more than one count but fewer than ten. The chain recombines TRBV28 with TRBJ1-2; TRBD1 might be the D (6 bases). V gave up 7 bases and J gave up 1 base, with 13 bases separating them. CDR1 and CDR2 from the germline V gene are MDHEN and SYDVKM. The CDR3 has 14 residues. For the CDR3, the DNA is TGTGCCAGCATACAGGGAGGCCATAACTATGGCTACACCTTC. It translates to CASIQGGHNYGYTF.

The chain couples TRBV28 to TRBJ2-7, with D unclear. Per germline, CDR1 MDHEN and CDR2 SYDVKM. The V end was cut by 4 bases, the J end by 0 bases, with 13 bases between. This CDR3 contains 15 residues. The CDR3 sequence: CASSSEIVSSYEQYF. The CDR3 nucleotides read TGTGCCAGCAGTTCCGAGATTGTGAGCTCCTACGAGCAGTACTTC. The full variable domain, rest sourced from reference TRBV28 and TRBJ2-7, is DVKVTQSSRYLVKRTGEKVFLECVQDMDHENMFWYRQDPGLGLRLIYFSYDVKMKEKGDIPEGYSVSREKKERFSLILESASTNQTSMYLCASSSEIVSSYEQYFGPGTRLTVT.

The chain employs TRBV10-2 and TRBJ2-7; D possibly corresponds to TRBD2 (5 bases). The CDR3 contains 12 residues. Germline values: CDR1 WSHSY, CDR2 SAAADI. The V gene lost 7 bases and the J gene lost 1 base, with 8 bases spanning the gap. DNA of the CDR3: TGCGCCAGCACCCGGGGATCCTACGAGCAGTACTTC. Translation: CASTRGSYEQYF.

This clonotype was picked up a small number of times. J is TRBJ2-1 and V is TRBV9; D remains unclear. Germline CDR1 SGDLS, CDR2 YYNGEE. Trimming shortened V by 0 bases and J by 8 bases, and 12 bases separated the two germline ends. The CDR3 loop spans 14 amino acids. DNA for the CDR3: TGTGCCAGCAGCGTAGGAAGTAGATGGTATGAGCAGTTCTTC. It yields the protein CASSVGSRWYEQFF. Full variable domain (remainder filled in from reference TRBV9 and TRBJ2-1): DSGVTQTPKHLITATGQRVTLRCSPRSGDLSVYWYQQSLDQGLQFLIQYYNGEERAKGNILERFSAQQFPDLHSELNLSSLELGDSALYFCASSVGSRWYEQFFGPGTRLTVL.